This T cell receptor beta chain was sequenced in a study of blood T cell repertoires in COVID-19. Sequencing was performed with immunoSEQ multiplex PCR; in TCRdb, only in-frame clones are kept and a portion is missing. The data hold 110,000 to 150,000 clones, with approximately 86% observed a single time. Between the trimmed V and J ends, which lost 2 bases and 1 base, there was a span of 9 bases. Germline CDR1 reads SEHNR; CDR2 reads FQNEAQ (reference sequence). The CDR3 covers 14 residues. Sample: peripheral blood. The TCR was taken from a human donor in a cohort sampled during active COVID-19. This sequence joins TRBV7-9 and TRBJ2-7, with no clear D. In DNA form, the CDR3 reads TGTGCCAGCAGCTTAACTTTGCGTTCCTACGAGCAGTACTTC. Translating it yields CASSLTLRSYEQYF.